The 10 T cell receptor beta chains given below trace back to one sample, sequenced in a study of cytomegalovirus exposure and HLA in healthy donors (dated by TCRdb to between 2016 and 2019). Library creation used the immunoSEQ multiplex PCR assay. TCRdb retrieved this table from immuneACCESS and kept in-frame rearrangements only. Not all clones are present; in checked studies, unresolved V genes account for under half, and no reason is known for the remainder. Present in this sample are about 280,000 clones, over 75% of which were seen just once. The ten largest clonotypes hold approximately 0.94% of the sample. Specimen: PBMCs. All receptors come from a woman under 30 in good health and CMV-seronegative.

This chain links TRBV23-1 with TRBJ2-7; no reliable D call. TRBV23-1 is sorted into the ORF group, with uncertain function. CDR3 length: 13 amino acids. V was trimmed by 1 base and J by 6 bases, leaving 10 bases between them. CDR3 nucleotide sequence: TGCGCCAGCAGTCAATTTGAGTTACGCGAGCAGTACTTC. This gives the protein CASSQFELREQYF.

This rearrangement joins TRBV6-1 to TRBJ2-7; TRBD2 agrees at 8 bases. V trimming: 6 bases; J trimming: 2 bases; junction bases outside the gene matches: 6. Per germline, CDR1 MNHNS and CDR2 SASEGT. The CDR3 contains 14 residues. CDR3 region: CASSASGGAYEQYF. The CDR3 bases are TGTGCCAGCAGCGCCTCGGGAGGGGCCTACGAGCAGTACTTC.

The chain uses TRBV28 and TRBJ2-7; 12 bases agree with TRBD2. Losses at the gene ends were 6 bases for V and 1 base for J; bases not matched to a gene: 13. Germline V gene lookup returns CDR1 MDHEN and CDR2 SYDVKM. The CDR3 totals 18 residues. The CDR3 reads CASRLAGGPIVLSYEQYF. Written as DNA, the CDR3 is TGTGCCAGCAGGCTAGCGGGAGGGCCTATTGTCTTATCCTACGAGCAGTACTTC.

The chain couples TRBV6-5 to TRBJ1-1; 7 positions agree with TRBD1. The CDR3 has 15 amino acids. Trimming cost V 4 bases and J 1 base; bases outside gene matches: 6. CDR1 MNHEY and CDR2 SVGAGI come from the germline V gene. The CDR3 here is CASSSRDSTNTEAFF. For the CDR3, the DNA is TGTGCCAGCAGTTCCCGGGACAGTACGAACACTGAAGCTTTCTTT.

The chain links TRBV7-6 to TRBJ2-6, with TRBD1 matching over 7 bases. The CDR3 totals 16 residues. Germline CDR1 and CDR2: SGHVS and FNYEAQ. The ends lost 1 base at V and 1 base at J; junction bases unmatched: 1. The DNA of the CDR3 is TGTGCCAGCAGCTTAGTCAGGGGGTCTGGGGCCAACGTCCTGACTTTC. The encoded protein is CASSLVRGSGANVLTF.

The CDR3 nucleotides are TGTGCCAGCAGTGAGAGTAGCGGGAGGCATGAGCAGTTCTTC. Amino acid sequence: CASSESSGRHEQFF. V and J are TRBV6-4 and TRBJ2-1, with 10 bases matching TRBD2. Germline V lookup: CDR1 MRHNA, CDR2 SNTAGT. With V trimmed by 3 bases and J by 8 bases, 4 bases remained unmatched. The CDR3 is 14 amino acids.

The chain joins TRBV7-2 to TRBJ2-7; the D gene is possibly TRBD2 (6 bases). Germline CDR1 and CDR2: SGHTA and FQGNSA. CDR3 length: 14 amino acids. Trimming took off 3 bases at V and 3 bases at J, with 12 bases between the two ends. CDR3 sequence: CASSFGTQIYEQYF. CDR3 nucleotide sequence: TGTGCCAGCAGCTTCGGGACTCAAATCTACGAGCAGTACTTC.

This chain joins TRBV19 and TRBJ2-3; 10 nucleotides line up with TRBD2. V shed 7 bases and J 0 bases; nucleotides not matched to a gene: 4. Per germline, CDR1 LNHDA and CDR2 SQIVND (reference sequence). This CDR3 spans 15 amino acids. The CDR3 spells CASTLTSGSTDTQYF. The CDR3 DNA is TGTGCCAGTACCCTGACTAGCGGGAGCACAGATACGCAGTATTTT.

The CDR3 DNA is TGTGCCAGCAGTTTATGGGGCCCGGCTAGCGGGAGGACAGGTCGTGGGGAGCTGTTTTTT. Translated: CASSLWGPASGRTGRGELFF. This rearrangement joins TRBV28 to TRBJ2-2; 11 bases map to TRBD2. There are 20 residues in the CDR3. The V segment lost 0 bases and the J segment 8 bases; nucleotides outside the gene matches: 17. The germline V gene encodes CDR1 MDHEN and CDR2 SYDVKM.

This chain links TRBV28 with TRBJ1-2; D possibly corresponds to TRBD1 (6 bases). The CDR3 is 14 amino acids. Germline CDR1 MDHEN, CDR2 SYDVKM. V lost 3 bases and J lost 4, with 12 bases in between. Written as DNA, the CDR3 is TGTGCCAGCAGTTTCAATACAGGGATCTATGGCTACACCTTC. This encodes CASSFNTGIYGYTF.